Shown below are 30 T cell receptor beta chains from a single sample sequenced in a study of blood T cell repertoires in COVID-19. TCRdb's table, derived via immunoSEQ multiplex PCR, lists solely in-frame clones and lacks some. The sample comprises about 100,000 clones, roughly 89% of which are singletons, and roughly 5.3% rests with the top ten. Sequenced: peripheral blood. These receptor sequences come from a human donor in a cohort sampled during active COVID-19.

The chain links TRBV27 to TRBJ1-6; D gene uncertain. The length of the CDR3 is 15 residues. Trimming removed 1 base from V and 0 bases from J, with 4 bases in between. The germline V gene has CDR1 MNHEY and CDR2 SMNVEV (reference sequence). CDR3 in amino acids: CASSLYSSYNSPLHF. CDR3 DNA sequence: TGTGCCAGCAGTTTATACAGCTCCTATAATTCACCCCTCCACTTT.

This chain connects TRBV6-4 to TRBJ2-2, with 10 bases fitting TRBD2. CDR3 size: 15 residues. Germline V gene sequence: CDR1 MRHNA, CDR2 SNTAGT. Trimming at V came to 0 bases and at J to 5 bases, leaving 0 bases not matched to a gene. The CDR3 DNA follows: TGTGCCAGCAGTGACTCGGGACTAGCGACCGGGGAGCTGTTTTTT. Protein: CASSDSGLATGELFF.

This clone was observed a few times. The gene calls are TRBV5-8 and TRBJ1-2, with TRBD1 identical over 7 bases. Trimming at V came to 4 bases and at J to 7 bases, leaving 4 bases not matched to a gene. The CDR3 loop spans 12 amino acids. Germline assignment: CDR1 SGHTS and CDR2 YDEGEE. The CDR3 loop is CASSLNRGGYTF. The CDR3 bases are TGTGCCAGCAGCCTGAACAGGGGTGGCTACACCTTC.

The V and J genes are TRBV28 and TRBJ2-7; D is undetermined. With 4 bases removed from V and 4 bases from J, the gap between germline ends came to 5 bases. Looked up from germline, CDR1 is MDHEN and CDR2 is SYDVKM. The CDR3 covers 11 residues. The DNA of the CDR3 is TGTGCCAGCAGTTCTTTTTACGAGCAGTACTTC. Protein: CASSSFYEQYF. Full variable domain (outside the CDR3, taken from reference TRBV28 and TRBJ2-7): DVKVTQSSRYLVKRTGEKVFLECVQDMDHENMFWYRQDPGLGLRLIYFSYDVKMKEKGDIPEGYSVSREKKERFSLILESASTNQTSMYLCASSSFYEQYFGPGTRLTVT.

The V and J genes are TRBV10-2 and TRBJ2-1; unclear D gene. Germline-derived CDR1 and CDR2 are WSHSY and SAAADI. The CDR3 totals 14 residues. Trimming removed 7 bases from V and 5 bases from J, with 15 bases in between. The CDR3 nucleotides are TGCGCCAGCAAGTTATCTAGTCTCAACAATGAGCAGTTCTTC. This gives the protein CASKLSSLNNEQFF.

CDR3 nucleotides: TGCGCCAGCAGCGCCGGGACAGGGAATTTCTACGAGCAGTACTTC. It specifies CASSAGTGNFYEQYF. The rearrangement links TRBV5-1 to TRBJ2-7; 9 bases are a match to TRBD1. With 4 bases clipped from V and 3 bases from J, the junction kept 8 bases outside the gene matches. Germline V lookup: CDR1 SGHRS, CDR2 YFSETQ. The CDR3 consists of 15 residues.

V usage is TRBV18 and J usage is TRBJ2-3; 9 nucleotides align to TRBD2. This CDR3 region has 16 residues. Germline V CDR1 and CDR2: KGHSH, LQKENI. The V segment lost 0 bases and the J segment 4 bases; nucleotides outside the gene matches: 5. The CDR3 is CASSPPGLASPDTQYF. The CDR3 nucleotides read TGTGCCAGCTCACCACCGGGACTAGCTTCACCAGATACGCAGTATTTT.

This sequence joins TRBV27 and TRBJ1-1; 9 bases fit TRBD1. V gave up 5 bases and J gave up 0 bases; unmatched junction bases: 10. The CDR3 is 17 amino acids. The germline CDR1 and CDR2 sequences are MNHEY and SMNVEV (reference sequence). CDR3 in amino acids: CASSRTGAAGLNTEAFF. The CDR3 nucleotides are TGTGCCAGCAGTCGGACAGGGGCAGCAGGACTGAACACTGAAGCTTTCTTT.

This clone was seen just once. The chain links TRBV29-1 to TRBJ2-7, with 7 bases matching TRBD1. V was pared by 0 bases and J by 4 bases, with 9 bases of the junction left unmatched. The CDR3 is 15 residues long. Germline CDR1 SQVTM, CDR2 ANQGSEA. CDR3 in DNA: TGCAGCGTTGAAGATTGGAAGGGGGCGCGTTACGAGCAGTACTTC. Translated, it gives CSVEDWKGARYEQYF.

The V call is TRBV4-3, the J call TRBJ1-2; possible D gene TRBD1, 6 bases. The CDR3 covers 13 residues. Germline V gives CDR1 LGHNA, CDR2 YSLEER. Trimming shortened V by 0 bases and J by 8 bases, and 10 bases separated the two germline ends. CDR3 nucleotides: TGCGCCAGCAGCCAAGACAGGGGTGAGGGCTACACCTTC. Residues: CASSQDRGEGYTF.

On this clone itself: The junction and the germline gene differ at one end; a read error may be behind it. The chain has TRBV12-3 or TRBV12-4 and TRBJ1-1; no clear D. The CDR3 has 12 amino acids. CDR3 residues: CASRLGSTEAFF. The CDR3 bases are TGTGCCAGCAGATTAGGGAGCACTGAAGCTTTCTTT.

In DNA form, the CDR3 reads TGTGCCAGCAGCTTAGAAGCAAATCAGGGTTTGTTCCGCAATGAGCAGTTCTTC. Translating it yields CASSLEANQGLFRNEQFF. This chain joins TRBV7-6 and TRBJ2-1, with a weak D call TRBD1 (5 bases). There are 18 residues in the CDR3. The V gene's germline CDR1 is SGHVS and CDR2 FNYEAQ. Trimming shortened V by 1 base and J by 6 bases, and 22 bases separated the two germline ends.

The chain links TRBV24-1 to TRBJ2-7, with D perhaps matching TRBD2 (6 bases). V lost 1 base and J lost 1, with 13 bases in between. This CDR3 spans 16 amino acids. The germline CDR1 and CDR2 sequences are KGHDR and SFDVKD. CDR3: CATSDFGTGDSYEQYF. Written as DNA, the CDR3 is TGTGCCACCAGTGATTTCGGGACGGGAGATTCCTACGAGCAGTACTTC.

J is TRBJ1-5 and V is TRBV19, with 9 bases fitting TRBD1. Germline V gene lookup returns CDR1 LNHDA and CDR2 SQIVND (reference sequence). This CDR3 has 15 residues. V lost 5 bases and J lost 8; bases outside the gene matches: 10. This CDR3 is CASSPRDRAGEPQHF. The CDR3 nucleotides read TGTGCCAGTAGTCCTCGGGACAGGGCGGGGGAGCCCCAGCATTTT.

The chain combines TRBV7-9 with TRBJ1-6, with D tentatively TRBD1 (5 bases). Germline assignment: CDR1 SEHNR and CDR2 FQNEAQ (reference sequence). Deletions cut 5 bases from V and 6 bases from J, with 11 bases between. This CDR3 contains 14 residues. The CDR3 bases are TGTGCCAGCAGCGACGGGGACTTTAATTCACCCCTCCACTTT. Amino acid sequence: CASSDGDFNSPLHF.

The J gene is TRBJ1-2, the V gene TRBV7-2; 7 positions match TRBD1. Trimming took 5 bases from V and 2 from J; bases not matched to a gene: 2. Germline CDR1 reads SGHTA; CDR2 reads FQGNSA. The CDR3 is made up of 13 amino acids. CDR3 in DNA: TGTGCCAGCAGCCGGACAGGAAACTATGGCTACACCTTC. Translated: CASSRTGNYGYTF.

The chain combines TRBV7-8 with TRBJ2-7, with D hard to call. CDR1 is SGHVS and CDR2 is FQNEAQ in the germline V gene. The CDR3 spans 12 residues. Trimming shortened V by 5 bases and J by 5 bases, and 10 bases separated the two germline ends. The CDR3 DNA is TGTGCCAGCAGCCTACACGATCACGAGCAGTACTTC. This sequence encodes CASSLHDHEQYF.

The rearrangement uses TRBV5-8 and TRBJ1-4; D is unresolved. CDR1 and CDR2 from the germline V gene are SGHTS and YDEGEE. CDR3 length equals 14 residues. Deletions cut 7 bases from V and 7 bases from J, with 17 bases between. The CDR3 here is CASHFLGSGEKLFF. Here the CDR3 DNA reads TGTGCCAGCCACTTTCTGGGTTCGGGTGAAAAACTGTTTTTT.

The rearrangement links TRBV5-1 to TRBJ2-6; 9 bases align to TRBD1. From germline, CDR1 is SGHRS and CDR2 YFSETQ. After removal of 3 bases from V and 0 bases from J, the junction contained 7 bases not matched to a gene. The CDR3 has 18 amino acids. CDR3 residues: CASSSGTGPSSGANVLTF. The CDR3 DNA reads as TGCGCCAGCAGCTCGGGGACAGGGCCTTCCTCTGGGGCCAACGTCCTGACTTTC.

The chain couples TRBV7-2 to TRBJ2-3, with TRBD2 as a possible D gene (5 bases). The CDR3 sequence is 14 residues long. CDR1 is SGHTA, CDR2 FQGNSA, per germline. The V end lost 5 bases, the J end lost 9 bases, and 18 bases lay between the germline ends. The CDR3 loop is CASSQPSGAGTQYF. The CDR3, as DNA: TGTGCCAGCAGCCAACCCTCCGGTGCGGGCACGCAGTATTTT.

This chain joins TRBV4-1 and TRBJ2-7, with TRBD1 identical over 10 bases. This CDR3 contains 17 residues. Germline values: CDR1 MGHRA, CDR2 YSYEKL. V trimming: 4 bases; J trimming: 2 bases; junction bases outside the gene matches: 11. The CDR3 DNA reads as TGCGCCAGCAGCCGAATAACGGCCGGGACAGGGGCCTACGAGCAGTACTTC. Translation gives CASSRITAGTGAYEQYF.

J is TRBJ1-5 and V is TRBV19; 8 bases map to TRBD1. The length of the CDR3 is 15 residues. V gave up 6 bases and J gave up 2 bases; unmatched junction bases: 6. Germline CDR1 reads LNHDA; CDR2 reads SQIVND (reference sequence). CDR3 in DNA: TGTGCCAGTAGGAGGACAGGGTACGGCAATCAGCCCCAGCATTTT. Translated: CASRRTGYGNQPQHF.

V is TRBV2 and J is TRBJ2-1; 9 nucleotides line up with TRBD1. Germline CDR1 is SNHLY and CDR2 is FYNNEI. This CDR3 region has 15 residues. V lost 7 bases and J lost 6; bases outside the gene matches: 10. Here the CDR3 DNA reads TGTGCCAGCAACCCGGGACAGGGTGGCCTCAATGAGCAGTTCTTC. Translated, it gives CASNPGQGGLNEQFF.

The chain couples TRBV5-1 to TRBJ2-7; a weak D match, TRBD1 (6 bases). This CDR3 has 11 amino acids. The V and J ends lost 5 bases and 6 bases respectively, with 9 bases between them. The germline CDR1 and CDR2 sequences are SGHRS and YFSETQ. Written as DNA, the CDR3 is TGCGCCAGCAGGACAGGCCCCGAGCAGTACTTC. This translates into CASRTGPEQYF.

The genes are TRBV11-3 and TRBJ2-1, with D tentatively TRBD2 (6 bases). There are 14 residues in the CDR3. V lost 2 bases, J lost 1 base, and 6 bases lay in between. The germline V gene encodes CDR1 SGHNT and CDR2 YENEEA. The DNA for the CDR3 is TGTGCCAGCAGCTTACGGGGGTCCTACAATGAGCAGTTCTTC. It is translated as CASSLRGSYNEQFF.

Only one count was recorded for this clone. DNA of the CDR3: TGTGCCAGCAGCCCAACCGGGACTAGCGCAGATACGCAGTATTTT. Encoded protein: CASSPTGTSADTQYF. The chain uses TRBV3-1 (or the pseudogene TRBV3-2) and TRBJ2-3; 10 bases agree with TRBD2. Trimming at V came to 4 bases and at J to 4 bases, leaving 5 bases not matched to a gene. CDR1 and CDR2 (germline): LGHDT, YNNKEL (reference sequence). CDR3 size: 15 residues.

This clone was detected once. This chain links TRBV5-5 with TRBJ2-7, with D perhaps matching TRBD2 (6 bases). Germline assignment: CDR1 SGHKS and CDR2 YYEKEE (reference sequence). The CDR3 extends over 14 amino acids. Trimming cost V 1 base and J 6 bases, with 14 bases left between them. CDR3 sequence (DNA): TGTGCCAGCAGCTTGTCTTATCGGGGGAGCGAGCAGTACTTC. Amino acids: CASSLSYRGSEQYF.

Here the CDR3 reads CASSVHEDTIYF. CDR3 DNA sequence: TGTGCCAGCAGCGTACACGAGGACACCATATATTTT. This chain connects TRBV9 to TRBJ1-3, with no clear D. The CDR3 runs 12 residues. V shed 1 base and J shed 8 bases, with 7 bases lying between them. The V gene's germline CDR1 is SGDLS and CDR2 YYNGEE.

CDR3 nucleotides: TGTGCCAGCAGTTTTTCCCAGGGGCCGGCAACTAATGAAAAACTGTTTTTT. Translated, it gives CASSFSQGPATNEKLFF. This chain links TRBV28 with TRBJ1-4; D possibly corresponds to TRBD1 (6 bases). With 3 bases removed from V and 0 bases from J, the gap between germline ends came to 14 bases. Germline CDR1 MDHEN, CDR2 SYDVKM. The CDR3 is 17 residues long.

The chain carries TRBV7-2 and TRBJ2-2; maybe TRBD1 (6 bases). Trimming left V 8 bases short and J 0 bases short, with 13 bases between. In germline, CDR1 is SGHTA, CDR2 FQGNSA. This CDR3 has 15 residues. The CDR3 loop reads CASPRDTANTGELFF. The CDR3, as DNA: TGTGCCAGCCCCAGGGACACCGCGAACACCGGGGAGCTGTTTTTT.